The 7 T cell receptor beta chains below come from one sample, sequenced in a study of T cell changes during pregnancy in multiple sclerosis. TCRdb keeps only in-frame clones here, not all; method: immunoSEQ multiplex PCR. The data contain approximately 40,000 clones, approximately 92% of them singletons. Material: peripheral blood. The source of these receptors is a female donor with multiple sclerosis, enrolled in a pregnancy study.

This chain connects TRBV5-1 to TRBJ2-1, with 7 positions matching TRBD1. The CDR3 is made up of 14 amino acids. Germline CDR1 SGHRS, CDR2 YFSETQ. The ends lost 3 bases at V and 7 bases at J; junction bases unmatched: 7. The CDR3 loop reads CASSSTLTGNEQFF. CDR3 nucleotide sequence: TGCGCCAGCAGCTCAACGTTGACAGGGAATGAGCAGTTCTTC.

The chain carries TRBV7-9 and TRBJ1-3; weak D call: TRBD1 (5 bases). The V and J ends lost 4 bases and 4 bases respectively, with 11 bases between them. Germline lookup yields CDR1 SEHNR and CDR2 FQNEAQ (reference sequence). This CDR3 comprises 14 residues. The CDR3 loop is CASSWTKEGNTIYF. CDR3 DNA: TGTGCCAGCAGCTGGACAAAGGAGGGAAACACCATATATTTT. The whole variable domain, remainder taken from reference TRBV7-9 and TRBJ1-3, is DTGVSQNPRHKITKRGQNVTFRCDPISEHNRLYWYRQTLGQGPEFLTYFQNEAQLEKSRLLSDRFSAERPKGSFSTLEIQRTEQGDSAMYLCASSWTKEGNTIYFGEGSWLTVV.

The chain carries TRBV7-2 and TRBJ2-1, with D perhaps TRBD2 (5 bases). Per germline, CDR1 SGHTA and CDR2 FQGNSA. This CDR3 spans 16 amino acids. V was pared by 0 bases and J by 0 bases, with 9 bases between. The CDR3 sequence is CASSLASGFSYNEQFF. CDR3 DNA sequence: TGTGCCAGCAGCTTAGCGAGCGGTTTCTCCTACAATGAGCAGTTCTTC.

This clone was seen a single time. CDR3: CASTWNTEAFF. CDR3 sequence (DNA): TGTGCCAGCACTTGGAACACTGAAGCTTTCTTT. The V and J genes are TRBV25-1 and TRBJ1-1, with no clear D. This CDR3 has 11 residues. V gave up 7 bases and J gave up 1 base, with 4 bases separating them. Germline V gene lookup returns CDR1 MGHDK and CDR2 SYGVNS.

This chain links TRBV15 with TRBJ1-5; the match to TRBD1 covers 9 bases. Germline V gene lookup returns CDR1 LNHNV and CDR2 YYDKDF (reference sequence). The V and J ends lost 0 bases and 7 bases, in that order; junction bases with no gene match: 13. The CDR3 consists of 18 residues. The chain's CDR3 is CATSRDGWETGGLQPQHF. CDR3 nucleotides: TGTGCCACCAGCAGAGACGGGTGGGAGACAGGGGGATTGCAGCCCCAGCATTTT.

The gene calls are TRBV7-2 and TRBJ1-1; D gene uncertain. The CDR3 sequence is 19 residues long. Between the trimmed V and J ends, which lost 4 bases and 2 bases, there was a span of 26 bases. Germline V gives CDR1 SGHTA, CDR2 FQGNSA. CDR3 DNA: TGTGCCAGCAGCTCAAGCCTACTACCCCGACCGTTAGGCAACACTGAAGCTTTCTTT. Amino acids: CASSSSLLPRPLGNTEAFF.

V is TRBV6-1 and J is TRBJ2-7; TRBD2 matches at 8 bases. The CDR3 length is 15 residues. Germline loops: CDR1 MNHNS, CDR2 SASEGT. The ends lost 8 bases at V and 3 bases at J; junction bases unmatched: 12. The CDR3 loop is CASRGLRREVYEQYF. In DNA form, the CDR3 reads TGTGCCAGCCGGGGTTTAAGGCGGGAGGTCTACGAGCAGTACTTC.